This TCR beta chain was sequenced during a study of T cells after yellow fever vaccination. Notes on the study in general: When the response was secondary, it was weaker but reached its peak faster, day 5 versus 15. Most primary-vaccination clones recurred post-booster (around 95% CD4, roughly 91% CD8). Contaminants from the bulk population, in the form of abundant clonotypes, could be found in FACS-sorted repertoires.

On this clonotype: Its specificity is not known.

CDR1 is LNHNV, CDR2 YYDKDF, per germline (reference sequence). Trimming took 4 bases from V and 0 from J, leaving 10 bases between them. The CDR3 sequence is 15 residues long. The TCR cDNA carried a universal primer site and UMIs from 5'RACE template switching. TCRdb passed the 5' RACE reads through MiXCR, listing each CDR3 protein once. The sample gives around 300,000 distinct CDR3 sequences, 13% of which show up once; 0.4% to 0.65% is in the top ten. The starting material was CD4+ T cells sorted from PBMCs, obtained 45 days after the yellow fever booster vaccination. The TCR was taken from a man aged 25-45 years who received the YFV17D yellow fever vaccine. The J gene is TRBJ1-3, the V gene TRBV15; D not certain. CDR3 nucleotides: TGTGCCACCAGCATGGGGATTGACTCTGGAAACACCATATATTTT. Protein: CATSMGIDSGNTIYF.